The 31 T cell receptor beta chains given below trace back to one sample, sequenced in a study of vaccination effects on CD4 cells after COVID-19. Before sequencing, viral peptide pools were used by the ViraFEST assay to expand antigen-specific CD4+ T cells. Upon completion of 10 to 11 days in culture, CD4+ T cells were isolated. Of the BNT162b2 and mRNA-1273 vaccines, participants received two doses of one or the other. No antigen has been assigned to these receptors. Libraries were prepared by immunoSEQ multiplex PCR; TCRdb keeps only in-frame clonotypes and omits some of them. The sample has some 23,000 clones, more than 65% seen once. The source was CD4+ T cells from PBMCs cultured with SARS-CoV-2 spike peptides, collected after COVID-19 vaccination. Receptors originate from a human donor who received a COVID-19 vaccine.

V and J are TRBV7-2 and TRBJ2-1, with D maybe TRBD1 (6 bases). V lost 5 bases and J lost 0, with 14 bases in between. Per germline, CDR1 SGHTA and CDR2 FQGNSA. CDR3 length: 16 residues. The CDR3 bases are TGTGCCAGCAGCGATATAGGACAGAGCTCCTACAATGAGCAGTTCTTC. It yields the protein CASSDIGQSSYNEQFF.

By share, this clone counts as medium-sized. V is TRBV18 and J is TRBJ1-2; possible D gene TRBD1, 6 bases. The CDR3 length is 16 residues. Germline CDR1 KGHSH, CDR2 LQKENI. V was shortened by 3 bases and J by 2 bases, with 16 bases between the two germline ends. Here the CDR3 DNA reads TGTGCCAGCTCACCGACGTTGGGGGGCGCGAACTATGGCTACACCTTC. Protein product: CASSPTLGGANYGYTF.

This chain uses TRBV18 with TRBJ1-2; 8 bases are shared with TRBD1. Germline values: CDR1 KGHSH, CDR2 LQKENI. The CDR3 consists of 14 residues. The V gene end was trimmed by 2 bases and the J gene end by 4 bases; junction bases not matched to a gene: 3. The CDR3 DNA reads as TGTGCCAGCTCACCAACAGGACAGGGCTATGGCTACACCTTC. Translation gives CASSPTGQGYGYTF. Using reference TRBV18 and TRBJ1-2 for the parts outside the CDR3, the full variable domain is NAGVMQNPRHLVRRRGQEARLRCSPMKGHSHVYWYRQLPEEGLKFMVYLQKENIIDESGMPKERFSAEFPKEGPSILRIQQVVRGDSAAYFCASSPTGQGYGYTFGSGTRLTVV.

The chain links TRBV6-5 to TRBJ1-2; a possible D gene is TRBD1 (5 bases). The CDR3 has 13 residues. V shed 9 bases and J shed 5 bases, with 16 bases lying between them. Germline values: CDR1 MNHEY, CDR2 SVGAGI. In nucleotides, the CDR3 is TGTGCCAGTGGACGGGACCCGGGATATGGCTACACCTTC. Translation gives CASGRDPGYGYTF.

CDR3 nucleotides: TGTGCCAGCAGCGTAGCTGAGGATGGCTACACCTTC. As protein: CASSVAEDGYTF. V usage is TRBV9 and J usage is TRBJ1-2, with D unresolved. This CDR3 is built from 12 residues. CDR1 is SGDLS and CDR2 is YYNGEE in the germline V gene. V lost 0 bases and J lost 6, with 6 bases in between.

The chain uses TRBV15 and TRBJ2-5, with no clear D. CDR3 length: 12 residues. The germline CDR1 and CDR2 sequences are LNHNV and YYDKDF (reference sequence). V lost 2 bases to trimming and J lost 2 bases, with 3 bases between them. The CDR3 spells CATSRRQETQYF. The CDR3 DNA is TGTGCCACCAGCAGAAGACAAGAGACCCAGTACTTC. The full variable domain, completed using reference TRBV15 and TRBJ2-5, is DAMVIQNPRYQVTQFGKPVTLSCSQTLNHNVMYWYQQKSSQAPKLLFHYYDKDFNNEADTPDNFQSRRPNTSFCFLDIRSPGLGDTAMYLCATSRRQETQYFGPGTRLLVL.

In this sample, this clone turned up a few times. The gene calls are TRBV18 and TRBJ1-5; 8 bases fit TRBD1. The germline CDR1 and CDR2 sequences are KGHSH and LQKENI. V gave up 2 bases and J gave up 7 bases; unmatched junction bases: 7. CDR3 length equals 15 residues. CDR3 bases: TGTGCCAGCTCACCAGGCGAACAGGGGGGACAGCCCCAGCATTTT. This sequence encodes CASSPGEQGGQPQHF.

This chain uses TRBV29-1 with TRBJ2-1; tentative D call: TRBD1 (5 bases). Deletions cut 7 bases from V and 1 base from J, with 8 bases between. Germline V gene lookup returns CDR1 SQVTM and CDR2 ANQGSEA. The CDR3 has 12 residues. The CDR3 DNA reads as TGCAGCGGACAGTCATCCTACAATGAGCAGTTCTTC. Translation gives CSGQSSYNEQFF.

The J gene is TRBJ2-6, the V gene TRBV5-1; D is uncertain. V was trimmed by 0 bases and J by 4 bases, leaving 11 bases between them. Germline loops: CDR1 SGHRS, CDR2 YFSETQ. The CDR3 is 16 residues long. CDR3 DNA: TGCGCCAGCAGCTTGGTCAGGACCACGGGGGCCAACGTCCTGACTTTC. It codes for CASSLVRTTGANVLTF. Combining the CDR3 with reference TRBV5-1 and TRBJ2-6 gives the whole variable domain KAGVTQTPRYLIKTRGQQVTLSCSPISGHRSVSWYQQTPGQGLQFLFEYFSETQRNKGNFPGRFSGRQFSNSRSEMNVSTLELGDSALYLCASSLVRTTGANVLTFGAGSRLTVL.

This rearrangement joins TRBV2 to TRBJ1-2, with no clear D. From germline, CDR1 is SNHLY and CDR2 FYNNEI. The CDR3 length is 12 residues. Trimming took off 3 bases at V and 6 bases at J, with 8 bases between the two ends. CDR3 loop: CASSDWGNGYTF. DNA for the CDR3: TGTGCCAGCAGTGATTGGGGAAATGGCTACACCTTC.

V gene TRBV12-3 or TRBV12-4 combines with J gene TRBJ2-5; D not resolved. Trimming pared 4 bases from V and 4 bases from J, leaving 10 bases between. This CDR3 region has 13 residues. The CDR3 DNA reads TGTGCCAGCAGTTCATATATGGGAGAGACCCAGTACTTC. Translated: CASSSYMGETQYF.

The chain joins TRBV11-2 to TRBJ2-1; D perhaps matches TRBD2 (5 bases). Trimming removed 6 bases from V and 9 bases from J, with 9 bases in between. Germline V lookup: CDR1 SGHAT, CDR2 FQNNGV. CDR3 length: 11 residues. The CDR3 protein is CASRTGGEQFF. The CDR3, as DNA: TGTGCCAGCAGGACCGGAGGTGAGCAGTTCTTC. The whole variable domain, remainder taken from reference TRBV11-2 and TRBJ2-1, is EAGVAQSPRYKIIEKRQSVAFWCNPISGHATLYWYQQILGQGPKLLIQFQNNGVVDDSQLPKDRFSAERLKGVDSTLKIQPAKLEDSAVYLCASRTGGEQFFGPGTRLTVL.

This chain connects TRBV7-9 to TRBJ2-3, with 7 bases aligning to TRBD2. The germline CDR1 and CDR2 sequences are SEHNR and FQNEAQ (reference sequence). The CDR3 runs 15 residues. V trimming: 4 bases; J trimming: 3 bases; junction bases outside the gene matches: 7. Here the CDR3 reads CASSSSAGSTDTQYF. The DNA of the CDR3 is TGTGCCAGCAGCTCCTCAGCGGGGAGTACAGATACGCAGTATTTT.

The table lists this clone with a count of one. V gene TRBV6-5 combines with J gene TRBJ1-2, with D hard to call. Germline V gene lookup returns CDR1 MNHEY and CDR2 SVGAGI. Trimming took 2 bases from V and 0 from J, leaving 10 bases between them. The CDR3 extends over 15 amino acids. DNA of the CDR3: TGTGCCAGCAGTTACAAAGGTTTTTCTAACTATGGCTACACCTTC. This codes for CASSYKGFSNYGYTF.

V gene TRBV7-9 combines with J gene TRBJ1-1; maybe TRBD1 (5 bases). CDR3 length: 14 residues. The germline V gene has CDR1 SEHNR and CDR2 FQNEAQ (reference sequence). V was cut by 1 base and J by 3 bases, with 9 bases left in between. CDR3 sequence: CASSLGRDDTEAFF. The CDR3 DNA reads TGTGCCAGCAGCTTAGGCAGGGATGACACTGAAGCTTTCTTT. The complete variable domain, with remaining parts taken from reference TRBV7-9 and TRBJ1-1, reads DTGVSQNPRHKITKRGQNVTFRCDPISEHNRLYWYRQTLGQGPEFLTYFQNEAQLEKSRLLSDRFSAERPKGSFSTLEIQRTEQGDSAMYLCASSLGRDDTEAFFGQGTRLTVV.

V and J are TRBV29-1 and TRBJ1-2; the D gene is possibly TRBD1 (5 bases). Per germline, CDR1 SQVTM and CDR2 ANQGSEA. V lost 5 bases and J lost 9, with 10 bases in between. The CDR3 contains 10 residues. The CDR3: CSVLGESYTF. The CDR3 bases are TGCAGCGTTTTAGGGGAGAGCTACACCTTC.

This chain's CDR3 is CASSNTNTEAFF. CDR3 nucleotide sequence: TGTGCCAGCAGTAATACGAACACTGAAGCTTTCTTT. The chain recombines TRBV6-5 with TRBJ1-1; no definite D call. Germline CDR1 reads MNHEY; CDR2 reads SVGAGI. V lost 5 bases to trimming and J lost 1 base, with 5 bases between them. The CDR3 is 12 residues long.

This chain connects TRBV10-1 to TRBJ2-3; D is unresolved. V was cut by 3 bases and J by 1 base, with 5 bases left in between. From germline, CDR1 is WNHNN and CDR2 SYGVQD (reference sequence). CDR3 size: 13 residues. CDR3 residues: CASSEYGTDTQYF. The CDR3 DNA follows: TGCGCCAGCAGTGAATATGGCACAGATACGCAGTATTTT.

The J gene is TRBJ2-3, the V gene TRBV5-4; TRBD1 matches 8 bases. With V trimmed by 0 bases and J by 3 bases, 3 bases remained unmatched. CDR1 and CDR2 (germline): SGHNT, YYREEE (reference sequence). The CDR3 loop spans 15 amino acids. This CDR3 is CASSLDQGATDTQYF. The CDR3 region has the DNA TGTGCCAGCAGCTTGGACCAGGGGGCGACAGATACGCAGTATTTT. Full variable domain (remainder filled in from reference TRBV5-4 and TRBJ2-3): ETGVTQSPTHLIKTRGQQVTLRCSSQSGHNTVSWYQQALGQGPQFIFQYYREEENGRGNFPPRFSGLQFPNYSSELNVNALELDDSALYLCASSLDQGATDTQYFGPGTRLTVL.

V usage is TRBV19 and J usage is TRBJ2-2; perhaps TRBD1 as D (6 bases). The CDR3 contains 15 residues. Trimming removed 3 bases at V and 7 bases at J, with 15 bases between. Germline V lookup: CDR1 LNHDA, CDR2 SQIVND (reference sequence). In DNA form, the CDR3 reads TGTGCCAGTAGTATTGGACAGAACCCTAGCGGGGAGCTGTTTTTT. It specifies CASSIGQNPSGELFF.

The chain links TRBV14 to TRBJ1-1; perhaps TRBD1 as D (6 bases). Between the trimmed V and J ends, which lost 1 base and 3 bases, there was a span of 9 bases. Germline V CDR1 and CDR2: SGHDN, FVKESK. The CDR3 extends over 14 amino acids. This chain's CDR3 is CASSQGAGDTEAFF. CDR3 DNA: TGTGCCAGCAGCCAAGGGGCAGGGGACACTGAAGCTTTCTTT.

This chain uses TRBV6-1 with TRBJ2-5, with TRBD1 identical over 11 bases. Germline assignment: CDR1 MNHNS and CDR2 SASEGT. The CDR3 spans 20 residues. The junction had 18 bases not matched to a gene; V was cut back by 2 bases and J by 4 bases. The CDR3 protein is CASSEFSRTGGAGSRETQYF. CDR3 sequence (DNA): TGTGCCAGCAGTGAATTCTCTAGGACAGGGGGCGCTGGGAGTCGAGAGACCCAGTACTTC.

This chain links TRBV5-1 with TRBJ2-5; the match to TRBD2 covers 13 bases. Losses at the gene ends were 4 bases for V and 1 base for J; bases not matched to a gene: 1. Germline V CDR1 and CDR2: SGHRS, YFSETQ. The CDR3 is made up of 15 amino acids. CDR3 nucleotides: TGCGCCAGCAGCACTAGCGGGGGGGTCCAAGAGACCCAGTACTTC. This sequence encodes CASSTSGGVQETQYF.

This chain joins TRBV19 and TRBJ1-1; D perhaps matches TRBD1 (6 bases). Trimming left V 3 bases short and J 7 bases short, with 15 bases between. This CDR3 has 14 residues. Per germline, CDR1 LNHDA and CDR2 SQIVND (reference sequence). The CDR3 loop is CASSMAGTQGEAFF. The CDR3, as DNA: TGTGCCAGTAGTATGGCCGGGACACAAGGTGAAGCTTTCTTT.

Only a few counts were recorded for this clone. The V and J genes are TRBV18 and TRBJ1-1, with unresolved D. The CDR3 has 14 residues. Germline lookup yields CDR1 KGHSH and CDR2 LQKENI. V lost 4 bases to trimming and J lost 0 bases, with 9 bases between them. The CDR3 loop is CASSLQPMNTEAFF. CDR3 bases: TGTGCCAGCTCACTTCAGCCCATGAACACTGAAGCTTTCTTT.

This clone showed up just a few times. This chain connects TRBV6-5 to TRBJ2-7, with D perhaps matching TRBD1 (5 bases). From germline, CDR1 is MNHEY and CDR2 SVGAGI. Trimming stripped 7 bases from V and 7 bases from J, with 11 bases between. The CDR3 contains 11 residues. CDR3 bases: TGTGCCAGCATGGGGCCCCGGGAGCAGTACTTC. Its translation is CASMGPREQYF.

The chain recombines TRBV19 with TRBJ2-3; TRBD2 matches 9 bases. Trimming took 3 bases from V and 3 from J; bases not matched to a gene: 1. Germline V CDR1 and CDR2: LNHDA, SQIVND (reference sequence). The CDR3 is made up of 14 amino acids. The CDR3 nucleotides are TGTGCCAGTAGTATTAGCGGGGGAACAGATACGCAGTATTTT. It is translated as CASSISGGTDTQYF.

This clone has just one count. The chain is built from TRBV7-8 and TRBJ2-1, with D possibly being TRBD2 (6 bases). The V gene's germline CDR1 is SGHVS and CDR2 FQNEAQ. This CDR3 has 14 amino acids. Trimming cost V 2 bases and J 1 base, with 6 bases left between them. The CDR3 loop is CASSLRESYNEQFF. The CDR3 region has the DNA TGTGCCAGCAGCTTACGGGAGTCCTACAATGAGCAGTTCTTC.

The chain carries TRBV18 and TRBJ2-1; 7 bases agree with TRBD1. CDR1 KGHSH and CDR2 LQKENI come from the germline V gene. V dropped 3 bases and J dropped 12; count of bases not matched to a gene: 5. The CDR3 contains 12 residues. The CDR3 spells CASSPGTARQFF. The DNA of the CDR3 is TGTGCCAGCTCACCTGGGACAGCTAGGCAGTTCTTC.

This clone was counted a few times. This chain uses TRBV6-5 with TRBJ1-6; 10 nucleotides align to TRBD1. The V gene's germline CDR1 is MNHEY and CDR2 SVGAGI. V was pared by 7 bases and J by 7 bases, with 4 bases of the junction left unmatched. The CDR3 sequence is 14 residues long. The CDR3 here is CASTPGQGNSPLHF. For the CDR3, the DNA is TGTGCCAGCACCCCGGGACAGGGGAATTCACCCCTCCACTTT.

This clone was seen a single time. The genes are TRBV6-5 and TRBJ1-3; D not certain. This CDR3 is 15 amino acids long. From germline, CDR1 is MNHEY and CDR2 SVGAGI. The V gene lost 3 bases and the J gene lost 0 bases, with 9 bases spanning the gap. The CDR3 coding sequence is TGTGCCAGCAGTTATCACCGAAGCTCTGGAAACACCATATATTTT. Translation: CASSYHRSSGNTIYF.